Listed below are T cell receptor beta chains from one sample, sequenced in a study of CXCR3-negative and CXCR3-positive naive CD8 T cells. TCRdb re-called the 5' RACE reads; every CDR3 protein appears as one record, without DNA. Listed are approximately 100,000 distinct CDR3 sequences; roughly 1.8% falls within the top ten. The sequenced material came from naive CXCR3- CD8+ T cells from blood. The origin of the receptors is a human donor in good health. Some clones in this sample may be carry-over from other donors' samples. CDR3s include the opening cysteine and the closing phenylalanine or tryptophan. The size of a clone is reported for some rows only, either as once, few or many, or as a class for expanded clones.

clone_size: -; j_call: TRBJ2-2; v_call: TRBV7-6; cdr3_length: 17; cdr3_aa: CASSLVGQGSNTGELFF
clone_size: -; j_call: TRBJ2-3; v_call: TRBV9; cdr3_length: 12; cdr3_aa: CASSVEVDTQYF
clone_size: medium-sized; j_call: TRBJ2-3; v_call: TRBV7-2; cdr3_length: 17; cdr3_aa: CASSLAYTGGGADTQYF
clone_size: -; j_call: TRBJ2-3; v_call: TRBV20-1; cdr3_length: 15; cdr3_aa: CSARSLYPSTDTQYF
clone_size: -; j_call: TRBJ2-7; v_call: TRBV29-1; cdr3_length: 13; cdr3_aa: CSVVRDGAYEQYF
clone_size: -; j_call: TRBJ1-2; v_call: TRBV7-3; cdr3_length: 12; cdr3_aa: CASSSTGEDYTF
clone_size: -; j_call: TRBJ2-1; v_call: TRBV7-6; cdr3_length: 16; cdr3_aa: CASSLNPGHGNNEQFF
clone_size: -; j_call: TRBJ2-1; v_call: TRBV29-1; cdr3_length: 15; cdr3_aa: CSVEGGTTIYNEQFF
clone_size: -; j_call: TRBJ2-7; v_call: TRBV5-6; cdr3_length: 13; cdr3_aa: CASSLESGIVQYF
clone_size: -; j_call: TRBJ2-7; v_call: TRBV20-1; cdr3_length: 14; cdr3_aa: CSAIRLAELYEQYF
clone_size: -; j_call: TRBJ2-2; v_call: TRBV29-1; cdr3_length: 12; cdr3_aa: CSAPLAAGELFF
clone_size: -; j_call: TRBJ2-3; v_call: TRBV6-4; cdr3_length: 14; cdr3_aa: CASSDGGGTDTQYF
clone_size: -; j_call: TRBJ2-1; v_call: TRBV29-1; cdr3_length: 12; cdr3_aa: CSVETGLLVQFF
clone_size: -; j_call: TRBJ1-6; v_call: TRBV20-1; cdr3_length: 18; cdr3_aa: CSARDTRVASSYNSPLHF
clone_size: -; j_call: TRBJ2-1; v_call: TRBV7-8; cdr3_length: 14; cdr3_aa: CASSLGQGVDEQFF
clone_size: -; j_call: TRBJ2-7; v_call: TRBV20-1; cdr3_length: 13; cdr3_aa: CSASVVGPNEQYF
clone_size: -; j_call: TRBJ2-5; v_call: TRBV28; cdr3_length: 16; cdr3_aa: CASSFLTRDGQETQYF
clone_size: -; j_call: TRBJ1-4; v_call: TRBV13; cdr3_length: 14; cdr3_aa: CASSLGQGGEKLFF
clone_size: -; j_call: TRBJ2-3; v_call: TRBV7-9; cdr3_length: 16; cdr3_aa: CASSLPGTGDTDTQYF
clone_size: -; j_call: TRBJ2-3; v_call: TRBV4-1; cdr3_length: 15; cdr3_aa: CASSQTWTAADTQYF
clone_size: -; j_call: TRBJ2-7; v_call: TRBV2; cdr3_length: 11; cdr3_aa: CASSEAYEQYF
clone_size: -; j_call: TRBJ2-1; v_call: TRBV28; cdr3_length: 15; cdr3_aa: CASRDSVSSYNEQFF